The present T cell receptor beta chain was sequenced within a study of naive and memory T cell subsets. This clonotype was recorded at least ten times. An equimolar mix of two oligonucleotides served as the beta constant-region primer for TRBC1 and TRBC2. MiXCR was run by TCRdb on the UMI-ligation and nested PCR reads, yielding one entry per CDR3 protein. The sample consists of about 85,000 distinct CDR3 sequences, less than 15% of them appearing once. V was shortened by 0 bases and J by 1 base, with 18 bases between the two germline ends. Looked up from germline, CDR1 is MNHEY and CDR2 is SVGAGI. The CDR3 extends over 18 amino acids.

This chain uses TRBV6-5 with TRBJ1-1; D call uncertain. The source is a human donor in good health. The specimen sequenced was central memory CD4+ T cells from blood. The CDR3 region is CASSYSSVSDSGNTEAFF. The CDR3 DNA reads as TGTGCCAGCAGTTACTCGTCTGTTAGTGATTCGGGGAACACTGAAGCTTTCTTT.